These 16 T cell receptor beta chains originate from one sample sequenced in a study of cytomegalovirus exposure and HLA in healthy donors. The PCR had 60 Vbeta and 13 Jbeta primers. The repertoire was sequenced with immunoSEQ multiplex PCR; TCRdb's copy has only in-frame clones and lacks some. The sample has some 200,000 clones; approximately 70% are singletons. The specimen was PBMCs. These receptors were taken from a man in his forties in good health and CMV-seropositive.

The chain recombines TRBV12-5 with TRBJ1-1; 7 bases line up with TRBD1. Germline values: CDR1 LGHNT, CDR2 FRNRAP. Trimming took 3 bases from V and 6 from J; bases not matched to a gene: 13. The CDR3 runs to 16 residues. The CDR3 nucleotides are TGTGCTAGTGGTTTTGACAGGGAAGGGACACTCGCTGAAGCTTTCTTT. It translates to CASGFDREGTLAEAFF.

The J gene is TRBJ2-5, the V gene TRBV11-3; 8 bases are a match to TRBD1. The CDR3 runs 13 residues. Germline loops: CDR1 SGHNT, CDR2 YENEEA. After removal of 4 bases from V and 5 bases from J, the junction contained 3 bases not matched to a gene. The CDR3 reads CASSSGGRETQYF. DNA for the CDR3: TGTGCCAGCAGCTCAGGGGGCCGGGAGACCCAGTACTTC.

CDR3 region: CASSASISHMYGYTF. In DNA, the CDR3 is TGCGCCAGCAGCGCCTCGATCTCCCACATGTATGGCTACACCTTC. The chain joins TRBV5-1 to TRBJ1-2; D gene unclear. Germline CDR1 SGHRS, CDR2 YFSETQ. The CDR3 is 15 residues long. V lost 4 bases and J 5 bases, leaving 18 bases between the germline ends.

For this clone: The conserved phenylalanine or tryptophan normally closing the CDR3 is absent here, so this likely arose from a read error. The DNA is omitted, as the CDR3 cannot be located on it reliably, and the CDR3 follows TCRdb's listing. The chain uses TRBV10-3 and TRBJ2-6; the listed D gene, TRBD2, was not tested against the DNA. The CDR3 spans 9 amino acids, including both terminal residues. Germline V gene lookup returns CDR1 ENHRY and CDR2 SYGVKD. The CDR3 spells CAISAPQSE.

The chain couples TRBV4-2 to TRBJ2-2; D is perhaps TRBD1 (5 bases). The CDR3 loop spans 17 amino acids. Germline lookup yields CDR1 LGHNA and CDR2 YNFKEQ. V dropped 2 bases and J dropped 0 bases, with 13 bases sitting between them. CDR3 sequence reads: CASSQLTTGSNTGELFF. The CDR3 DNA sequence: TGTGCCAGCAGCCAATTGACAACAGGCTCGAACACCGGGGAGCTGTTTTTT.

The chain joins TRBV15 to TRBJ2-5, with 8 bases identical to TRBD1. TRBJ2-7 matches the DNA end more closely, so the J call is doubtful. The CDR3 is 15 amino acids. CDR1 and CDR2 (germline): LNHNV, YYDKDF (reference sequence). The DNA for the CDR3 is TGTGCCACCAGCAGGGACAGGGTTTTATGGAACGAGCAGTACTTC. It translates to CATSRDRVLWNEQYF.

The chain employs TRBV11-2 and TRBJ1-1; D not certain. Trimming left V 0 bases short and J 0 bases short, with 2 bases between. The CDR3 covers 13 residues. Germline V gene sequence: CDR1 SGHAT, CDR2 FQNNGV. The DNA for the CDR3 is TGTGCCAGCAGCTTAGACATGAACACTGAAGCTTTCTTT. Its protein is CASSLDMNTEAFF.

This clone was seen a handful of times. The chain uses TRBV19 and TRBJ2-1; 9 bases are shared with TRBD1. The CDR3 covers 15 residues. Trimming took 0 bases from V and 4 from J; bases not matched to a gene: 1. The germline gives CDR1 LNHDA, CDR2 SQIVND (reference sequence). CDR3 sequence (DNA): TGTGCCAGTAGTATAGAGGACAGGGGATACAATGAGCAGTTCTTC. Its protein is CASSIEDRGYNEQFF.

This chain joins TRBV6-6 and TRBJ2-5, with D possibly TRBD2 on 6 matching bases. V was pared by 3 bases and J by 5 bases, with 16 bases between. The CDR3 length is 15 residues. The germline gives CDR1 MNHNY, CDR2 SVGAGI (reference sequence). The CDR3 DNA sequence: TGTGCCAGCAGTTATGCTCGGTCAGGAGGGGAGACCCAGTACTTC. As protein: CASSYARSGGETQYF.

The chain carries TRBV7-7 and TRBJ1-1; TRBD1 matches at 8 bases. Looked up from germline, CDR1 is SSHAT and CDR2 is FNYEAQ (reference sequence). The CDR3 contains 15 residues. With 5 bases clipped from V and 3 bases from J, the junction kept 8 bases outside the gene matches. The CDR3 reads CASSPPGGEDTEAFF. The CDR3 coding sequence is TGTGCCAGCAGCCCTCCAGGGGGCGAGGACACTGAAGCTTTCTTT.

The V gene is TRBV6-1, the J gene TRBJ1-5, with 8 bases that match TRBD1. V was clipped by 4 bases and J by 7 bases; unmatched bases: 6. The CDR3 consists of 14 residues. Germline V CDR1 and CDR2: MNHNS, SASEGT. The CDR3 sequence: CASSADRGGQPQHF. CDR3 sequence (DNA): TGTGCCAGCAGTGCCGACAGGGGTGGACAGCCCCAGCATTTT.

The gene calls are TRBV19 and TRBJ1-2; no firm D call. Germline V gene sequence: CDR1 LNHDA, CDR2 SQIVND (reference sequence). The CDR3 covers 10 residues. Trimming took 5 bases from V and 8 from J, leaving 6 bases between them. DNA for the CDR3: TGTGCCAGTAGTGGAGCCGGCTACACCTTC. This codes for CASSGAGYTF.

The chain has TRBV7-6 and TRBJ2-7, with TRBD1 identical over 7 bases. With 0 bases clipped from V and 0 bases from J, the junction kept 8 bases outside the gene matches. Germline-derived CDR1 and CDR2 are SGHVS and FNYEAQ. This CDR3 has 17 residues. Here the CDR3 DNA reads TGTGCCAGCAGCTTAGCCCCTCTGAGGGACAGCTCCTACGAGCAGTACTTC. As protein: CASSLAPLRDSSYEQYF.

The genes are TRBV28 and TRBJ1-1; D perhaps matches TRBD1 (6 bases). The CDR3 is made up of 16 amino acids. The V gene lost 6 bases and the J gene lost 6 bases, with 23 bases spanning the gap. Germline loops: CDR1 MDHEN, CDR2 SYDVKM. In DNA form, the CDR3 reads TGTGCCAGCAGGGGGGCGGGGGGAGTTGGGAGGTCTGAAGCTTTCTTT. This gives the protein CASRGAGGVGRSEAFF.

V is TRBV4-3 and J is TRBJ1-4, with 7 bases identical to TRBD1. V gave up 0 bases and J gave up 4 bases; unmatched junction bases: 5. Germline V CDR1 and CDR2: LGHNA, YSLEER. This CDR3 spans 16 amino acids. The CDR3 is CASSQDRGRINEKLFF. In DNA form, the CDR3 reads TGCGCCAGCAGCCAAGATAGGGGGCGCATTAATGAAAAACTGTTTTTT.

V and J are TRBV11-2 and TRBJ2-6; possibly TRBD2 for D (7 bases). CDR3 size: 17 residues. The germline V gene encodes CDR1 SGHAT and CDR2 FQNNGV. Trimming left V 6 bases short and J 2 bases short, with 17 bases between. The CDR3 DNA follows: TGTGCCAGCAGATTACTTGGGAGGGGGGCTGGGGCCAACGTCCTGACTTTC. Amino acids: CASRLLGRGAGANVLTF.